A single sample gave rise to the 28 T cell receptor beta chains below, sequenced in a study of CD8+CD57+ T cells in acquired aplastic anemia. Profiles of TCR beta VDJ and CDR3 were generated from a genomic DNA template. MiXCR, applied by TCRdb to the reads, yields one record per CDR3 protein. The sample carries around 68,000 distinct CDR3 sequences, 50% to 55% recorded once. Material for sequencing was sorted CD4+, CD8+, or CD8+CD57+ T cells (not recorded which) from PBMCs. The receptors stem from a human donor in good health, serving as a control.

This clonotype was observed at least ten times. The rearrangement joins TRBV5-1 to TRBJ2-3; D uncertain. Trimming cost V 2 bases and J 5 bases, with 9 bases left between them. This CDR3 has 13 amino acids. Germline V gene data show CDR1 as SGHRS and CDR2 as YFSETQ. In nucleotides, the CDR3 is TGCGCCAGCAGCTTTGCCCGAGAAGATACGCAGTATTTT. Translated, it gives CASSFAREDTQYF. Supplemented by reference TRBV5-1 and TRBJ2-3, the full variable domain reads KAGVTQTPRYLIKTRGQQVTLSCSPISGHRSVSWYQQTPGQGLQFLFEYFSETQRNKGNFPGRFSGRQFSNSRSEMNVSTLELGDSALYLCASSFAREDTQYFGPGTRLTVL.

This clonotype was seen ten or more times. This rearrangement joins TRBV7-9 to TRBJ1-2, with D tentatively TRBD1 (5 bases). CDR3 size: 14 residues. Trimming removed 5 bases at V and 4 bases at J, with 14 bases between. Germline V gene lookup returns CDR1 SEHNR and CDR2 FQNEAQ (reference sequence). CDR3 nucleotide sequence: TGTGCCAGCAGCCCCGAGGCAGGGATCTATGGCTACACCTTC. Amino acids: CASSPEAGIYGYTF.

The V and J genes are TRBV30 and TRBJ1-5, with 7 nucleotides matching TRBD1. Germline V gives CDR1 GTSNPN, CDR2 SVGIG (reference sequence). Germline trimming cut 8 bases from V and 2 bases from J; bases unmatched to any gene: 9. The CDR3 loop spans 14 amino acids. The CDR3 region is CATSEGAGNQPQHF. The CDR3 DNA reads as TGTGCCACCTCCGAGGGGGCCGGCAATCAGCCCCAGCATTTT.

This clonotype occurred a few times. The gene calls are TRBV12-1 and TRBJ2-5; the listed D gene, TRBD2, was not tested against the DNA. TRBV12-1 is deemed a pseudogene. CDR3 length: 17 residues. The CDR3 nucleotides read TGTGCCAGCAGCTTTACCCCTAGTCTAGCGGGGCTGGAGACCCAGTACTTC. Encoded protein: CASSFTPSLAGLETQYF.

This chain connects TRBV25-1 to TRBJ2-3, with D tentatively TRBD2 (5 bases). This CDR3 is 13 amino acids long. Trimming cost V 5 bases and J 1 base, with 7 bases left between them. Germline CDR1 MGHDK, CDR2 SYGVNS. Here the CDR3 DNA reads TGTGCCAGCAGTCCCGGGGGCACAGATACGCAGTATTTT. Translating it yields CASSPGGTDTQYF.

This clonotype has a count of ten or more. The CDR3 DNA sequence: TGTGCCAGCAGCTTAGGGGTGACGGTGAACACTGAAGCTTTCTTT. It codes for CASSLGVTVNTEAFF. The genes are TRBV7-9 and TRBJ1-1; D gene uncertain. The germline V and J ends were trimmed by 1 base and 0 bases, with 9 bases remaining between them. Germline CDR1 and CDR2: SEHNR and FQNEAQ (reference sequence). The CDR3 has 15 residues.

V gene TRBV7-6 combines with J gene TRBJ2-5; no reliable D call. Germline CDR1 reads SGHVS; CDR2 reads FNYEAQ. This CDR3 spans 14 amino acids. With 3 bases removed from V and 1 base from J, the gap between germline ends came to 9 bases. The CDR3 DNA reads as TGTGCCAGCAGCTTCAGAAGCTCCCAAGAGACCCAGTACTTC. Protein sequence: CASSFRSSQETQYF.

This chain's CDR3 is CASSWGTGRYNSPLHF. The DNA for the CDR3 is TGTGCCAGCAGCTGGGGGACAGGACGGTATAATTCACCCCTCCACTTT. J is TRBJ1-6 and V is TRBV13; 8 bases match TRBD1. The CDR3 is 16 amino acids. The V gene's germline CDR1 is PRHDT and CDR2 FYEKMQ (reference sequence). V lost 4 bases and J lost 4; bases outside the gene matches: 6.

By sample fraction, this clonotype is medium-sized (0.01 to 0.1%). The V and J genes are TRBV19 and TRBJ2-1; D is undetermined. The CDR3 covers 14 residues. Germline V gene sequence: CDR1 LNHDA, CDR2 SQIVND (reference sequence). Trimming shortened V by 0 bases and J by 0 bases, and 3 bases separated the two germline ends. CDR3 nucleotide sequence: TGTGCCAGTAGTATAGACAGCTCCTACAATGAGCAGTTCTTC. Protein: CASSIDSSYNEQFF.

The chain is built from TRBV20-1 and TRBJ1-4, with 8 nucleotides matching TRBD1. CDR3 size: 15 residues. Germline V gives CDR1 DFQATT, CDR2 SNEGSKA (reference sequence). V trimming: 0 bases; J trimming: 7 bases; junction bases outside the gene matches: 7. DNA of the CDR3: TGCAGTGCTAGAGAGGGGGGGACAGGTATTGAAAAACTGTTTTTT. Encoded protein: CSAREGGTGIEKLFF.

The rearrangement uses TRBV7-8 and TRBJ2-5; tentative D call: TRBD2 (8 bases). Per germline, CDR1 SGHVS and CDR2 FQNEAQ. This CDR3 is built from 16 residues. Trimming stripped 4 bases from V and 5 bases from J, with 20 bases between. The CDR3 DNA reads TGTGCCAGCAGCTCCGGGGGGGGGACAGTGAGGGAGACCCAGTACTTC. It translates to CASSSGGGTVRETQYF. Using reference TRBV7-8 and TRBJ2-5 for the parts outside the CDR3, the full variable domain is GAGVSQSPRYKVAKRGQDVALRCDPISGHVSLFWYQQALGQGPEFLTYFQNEAQLDKSGLPSDRFFAERPEGSVSTLKIQRTQQEDSAVYLCASSSGGGTVRETQYFGPGTRLLVL.

V gene TRBV11-1 combines with J gene TRBJ2-3, with D hard to call. The CDR3 sequence is 15 residues long. The germline V and J ends were trimmed by 4 bases and 0 bases, with 11 bases remaining between them. The germline V gene has CDR1 SGHAT and CDR2 FQDESV (reference sequence). The CDR3 sequence is CASSSTLDSTDTQYF. The CDR3 nucleotides are TGTGCCAGCAGCTCTACTCTGGACAGCACAGATACGCAGTATTTT.

This clonotype was seen only a few times. This chain connects TRBV11-1 to TRBJ2-1; 8 bases line up with TRBD1. With V trimmed by 4 bases and J by 2 bases, 7 bases remained unmatched. CDR1 is SGHAT, CDR2 FQDESV, per germline (reference sequence). CDR3 length equals 16 residues. CDR3 bases: TGTGCCAGCAGCTGGACAGGGTCGGTGCCCTACAATGAGCAGTTCTTC. Translated, it gives CASSWTGSVPYNEQFF.

This chain connects TRBV3-1 to TRBJ2-1; tentative D call: TRBD2 (5 bases). The CDR3 has 17 residues. CDR1 is LGHDT, CDR2 YNNKEL, per germline (reference sequence). Trimming pared 4 bases from V and 0 bases from J, leaving 16 bases between. In nucleotides, the CDR3 is TGTGCCAGCAGCCTGGTCGTCGGCGGGCCCTCCTACAATGAGCAGTTCTTC. Its protein is CASSLVVGGPSYNEQFF.

This clonotype has only one observation. This chain links TRBV9 with TRBJ1-6; TRBD1 might be the D (5 bases). The CDR3 contains 14 residues. Germline V lookup: CDR1 SGDLS, CDR2 YYNGEE. The V end lost 0 bases, the J end lost 11 bases, and 12 bases lay between the germline ends. This CDR3 is CASSVGGGLTPLHF. The CDR3 DNA follows: TGTGCCAGCAGCGTAGGGGGGGGTTTGACACCCCTCCACTTT. Based on the CDR3 plus reference TRBV9 and TRBJ1-6, the full variable domain is DSGVTQTPKHLITATGQRVTLRCSPRSGDLSVYWYQQSLDQGLQFLIQYYNGEERAKGNILERFSAQQFPDLHSELNLSSLELGDSALYFCASSVGGGLTPLHFGNGTRLTVT.

This clonotype was detected ten times or more. V usage is TRBV15 and J usage is TRBJ2-2; no definite D call. With 1 base removed from V and 4 bases from J, the gap between germline ends came to 4 bases. The CDR3 consists of 13 residues. CDR1 LNHNV and CDR2 YYDKDF come from the germline V gene (reference sequence). The CDR3 DNA reads TGTGCCACCAGCAGAGTAGCCACCGGGGAGCTGTTTTTT. Translated: CATSRVATGELFF. The full variable domain, in which reference TRBV15 and TRBJ2-2 provide the parts outside the CDR3, is DAMVIQNPRYQVTQFGKPVTLSCSQTLNHNVMYWYQQKSSQAPKLLFHYYDKDFNNEADTPDNFQSRRPNTSFCFLDIRSPGLGDTAMYLCATSRVATGELFFGEGSRLTVL.

V and J are TRBV10-3 and TRBJ2-5, with D uncertain. Trimming cost V 3 bases and J 6 bases, with 8 bases left between them. The germline V gene encodes CDR1 ENHRY and CDR2 SYGVKD. The CDR3 sequence is 12 residues long. CDR3 region: CAISEGRQTQYF. DNA for the CDR3: TGTGCCATCAGTGAAGGCAGGCAGACCCAGTACTTC.

This clonotype has a count of ten or more. The chain uses TRBV30 and TRBJ1-2; 9 bases fit TRBD1. CDR3 length: 16 amino acids. Per germline, CDR1 GTSNPN and CDR2 SVGIG (reference sequence). Trimming cost V 1 base and J 0 bases; bases outside gene matches: 6. The CDR3 protein is CAWSATGGATNYGYTF. As DNA, the CDR3 is TGTGCCTGGAGTGCAACAGGGGGCGCGACTAACTATGGCTACACCTTC.

The chain is built from TRBV25-1 and TRBJ1-4; 8 nucleotides line up with TRBD1. The CDR3 spans 16 residues. Germline V gives CDR1 MGHDK, CDR2 SYGVNS. With V trimmed by 4 bases and J by 0 bases, 4 bases remained unmatched. For the CDR3, the DNA is TGTGCCAGCAGTGTTGACAGGGGTCCAACTAATGAAAAACTGTTTTTT. This gives the protein CASSVDRGPTNEKLFF.

The chain carries TRBV15 and TRBJ1-2, with 9 bases lining up with TRBD1. CDR3 length: 15 amino acids. V was clipped by 0 bases and J by 6 bases; unmatched bases: 5. Per the germline V gene, CDR1 is LNHNV and CDR2 is YYDKDF (reference sequence). The CDR3 here is CATSREGQGADGYTF. The CDR3 DNA reads as TGTGCCACCAGCAGAGAGGGACAGGGAGCGGATGGCTACACCTTC.

This clonotype was counted at least ten times. This sequence joins TRBV6-1 and TRBJ1-3, with unresolved D. The CDR3 sequence is 14 residues long. From germline, CDR1 is MNHNS and CDR2 SASEGT. Trimming pared 7 bases from V and 4 bases from J, leaving 14 bases between. The CDR3 DNA sequence: TGTGCCAGCACCCCCGGCAACGGGGGAAACACCATATATTTT. Its protein is CASTPGNGGNTIYF.

This clonotype was seen ten or more times. The chain employs TRBV6-2 or TRBV6-3 and TRBJ2-4, with 11 bases identical to TRBD1. The CDR3 has 16 residues. CDR1 and CDR2 from the germline V gene are MNHEY and SVGEGT. The junction had 6 bases not matched to a gene; V was cut back by 2 bases and J by 6 bases. In nucleotides, the CDR3 is TGTGCCAGCAGTTACCTTGGACAGGGGGCCGTAAACATTCAGTACTTC. Translation gives CASSYLGQGAVNIQYF.

The chain is built from TRBV24-1 and TRBJ1-1; D is undetermined. CDR1 and CDR2 (germline): KGHDR, SFDVKD. The CDR3 extends over 13 amino acids. The V and J ends lost 7 bases and 2 bases respectively, with 10 bases between them. The CDR3 reads CATSATTNTEAFF. For the CDR3, the DNA is TGTGCCACCAGCGCGACAACAAACACTGAAGCTTTCTTT.

This clonotype has at least ten counts. This chain uses TRBV7-9 with TRBJ1-2; D uncertain. This CDR3 spans 14 amino acids. The V gene's germline CDR1 is SEHNR and CDR2 FQNEAQ (reference sequence). V was cut by 2 bases and J by 1 base, with 8 bases left in between. CDR3 in amino acids: CASSLQADNYGYTF. As DNA, the CDR3 is TGTGCCAGCAGCTTACAGGCAGATAACTATGGCTACACCTTC. Using reference TRBV7-9 and TRBJ1-2 for the parts outside the CDR3, the full variable domain is DTGVSQNPRHKITKRGQNVTFRCDPISEHNRLYWYRQTLGQGPEFLTYFQNEAQLEKSRLLSDRFSAERPKGSFSTLEIQRTEQGDSAMYLCASSLQADNYGYTFGSGTRLTVV.

This clonotype was detected once. V and J are TRBV29-1 and TRBJ1-1, with D unresolved. Germline assignment: CDR1 SQVTM and CDR2 ANQGSEA. The CDR3 sequence is 13 residues long. Trimming took 6 bases from V and 1 from J, leaving 12 bases between them. This chain's CDR3 is CSVIWPGNTEAFF. The DNA of the CDR3 is TGCAGCGTAATCTGGCCGGGGAACACTGAAGCTTTCTTT.

In this sample, this clonotype turned up many times. The V gene is TRBV6-1, the J gene TRBJ1-2; weak D call: TRBD1 (5 bases). The CDR3 runs 11 residues. Trimming cost V 4 bases and J 10 bases, with 10 bases left between them. Germline lookup yields CDR1 MNHNS and CDR2 SASEGT. The CDR3 DNA is TGTGCCAGCAGTGCCCTCAGGGACTACACCTTC. This codes for CASSALRDYTF.

Only a few counts were recorded for this clonotype. This chain connects TRBV7-6 to TRBJ1-2; TRBD1 is a possible D gene (6 bases). The CDR3 has 13 amino acids. Germline CDR1 reads SGHVS; CDR2 reads FNYEAQ. V was shortened by 5 bases and J by 7 bases, with 14 bases between the two germline ends. DNA of the CDR3: TGTGCCAGCAGCCCAACACAGGGAGGTGGCTACACCTTC. This gives the protein CASSPTQGGGYTF.

V and J are TRBV2 and TRBJ2-7; D might be TRBD1 or TRBD2, each matching 6 bases. The CDR3 spans 15 residues. With 3 bases removed from V and 6 bases from J, the gap between germline ends came to 18 bases. Per germline, CDR1 SNHLY and CDR2 FYNNEI. The CDR3: CASSETRGTPREQYF. CDR3 nucleotide sequence: TGTGCCAGCAGTGAGACACGGGGGACACCCCGCGAGCAGTACTTC.